This T cell receptor beta chain was recorded in a study of blood T cells in healthy people across ages. The V and J ends lost 8 bases and 5 bases respectively, with 14 bases between them. From germline, CDR1 is MNHNY and CDR2 SVGAGI (reference sequence). The CDR3 spans 13 residues. Isolation recovered at least 6.5 million PBMCs from every sample. Findings of the study overall: Calculation of diversity from one million T cells yielded estimates considered to be underestimates. A roughly linear age-dependent decrease characterized TCR beta diversity per million T cells. Relative to aged donors, long-lived donors carried more naive CD4+ cells and displayed higher diversity.

A word on this clonotype: Its antigen is currently unknown.

The second PCR ran about 6 to 11 cycles with a sample-barcoded 5' primer and J-beta primers. TCRdb reprocessed the 5' RACE reads via MiXCR and lists one record per CDR3 protein. The data show fewer than 2,000,000 distinct CDR3 sequences, 30% to 40% seen once. The sequenced material came from blood. The chain recombines TRBV6-6 with TRBJ2-3; no definite D call. The receptor was derived from a woman younger than 45 in good health. The CDR3 spells CASAAEWIDTQYF. The CDR3 DNA reads as TGTGCCAGCGCTGCGGAGTGGATAGATACGCAGTATTTT.